The rows below give T cell receptor beta chains drawn from one sample of a study of memory CD4+ T cells and cytomegalovirus serostatus. Profiled with immunoSEQ multiplex PCR; TCRdb holds only in-frame clones, not every one. The table lists about 41,000 clones, 70% to 80% of them singletons, with 0.79% in the top ten. Sequenced: memory CD4+ T cells from blood. Receptors were obtained from an adult in good health and CMV-seronegative. The CDR3 runs from the conserved cysteine through the conserved F or W. Fields, in order: V gene, D gene, clone size, J gene, CDR3 protein, CDR3 DNA. A D gene is named only where the DNA matches it firmly. Clone sizes are given selectively: once, few, many, or a class where the clone is expanded.

V gene: TRBV13
D gene: .
clone size: .
J gene: TRBJ1-2
CDR3 protein: CASSREEGYRGYTF
CDR3 DNA: TGTGCCAGCAGCCGAGAAGAAGGCTACAGGGGCTACACCTTC

V gene: TRBV19
D gene: .
clone size: .
J gene: TRBJ1-5
CDR3 protein: CASSILSGPSNQPQHF
CDR3 DNA: TGTGCCAGTAGTATTCTTTCGGGACCTAGCAATCAGCCCCAGCATTTT

V gene: TRBV19
D gene: TRBD1
clone size: .
J gene: TRBJ1-2
CDR3 protein: CASSGHRDRAYRSGYTF
CDR3 DNA: TGTGCCAGTAGTGGCCATCGGGACAGGGCATATCGGAGTGGCTACACCTTC

V gene: TRBV9
D gene: TRBD2
clone size: .
J gene: TRBJ2-3
CDR3 protein: CASSASGGAADTQYF
CDR3 DNA: TGTGCCAGCAGCGCTAGCGGGGGGGCCGCAGATACGCAGTATTTT

V gene: TRBV6-5
D gene: .
clone size: .
J gene: TRBJ1-5
CDR3 protein: CASSYAESNQPQHF
CDR3 DNA: TGTGCCAGCAGTTACGCTGAGAGCAATCAGCCCCAGCATTTT

V gene: TRBV29-1
D gene: TRBD1
clone size: .
J gene: TRBJ1-1
CDR3 protein: CSVAAGQGSEAFF
CDR3 DNA: TGCAGCGTTGCAGCGGGACAGGGCTCTGAAGCTTTCTTT

V gene: TRBV2
D gene: .
clone size: .
J gene: TRBJ1-1
CDR3 protein: CASSDRRGEAFF
CDR3 DNA: TGTGCCAGCAGTGATAGGAGGGGTGAAGCTTTCTTT

V gene: TRBV4-1
D gene: .
clone size: .
J gene: TRBJ1-4
CDR3 protein: CASSQPGKTNEKLFF
CDR3 DNA: TGCGCCAGCAGCCAACCAGGGAAGACTAATGAAAAACTGTTTTTT

V gene: TRBV7-3
D gene: .
clone size: .
J gene: TRBJ2-1
CDR3 protein: CASSLSPGRGNEQFF
CDR3 DNA: TGTGCCAGCAGCTTAAGTCCGGGTCGAGGCAATGAGCAGTTCTTC

V gene: TRBV4-1
D gene: .
clone size: .
J gene: TRBJ1-1
CDR3 protein: CASSPSRTLNTEAFF
CDR3 DNA: TGCGCCAGCAGCCCCTCGAGGACATTGAACACTGAAGCTTTCTTT

V gene: TRBV5-6
D gene: .
clone size: .
J gene: TRBJ2-5
CDR3 protein: CASSFRGWIEQYF
CDR3 DNA: TGTGCCAGCAGCTTCCGGGGTTGGATAGAGCAGTACTTC

V gene: TRBV7-3
D gene: .
clone size: .
J gene: TRBJ2-2
CDR3 protein: CASSPDPNTGELFF
CDR3 DNA: TGTGCCAGCAGCCCGGATCCGAACACCGGGGAGCTGTTTTTT

V gene: TRBV7-9
D gene: .
clone size: .
J gene: TRBJ1-3
CDR3 protein: CASSLAGYGNTIYF
CDR3 DNA: TGTGCCAGCAGCCTAGCAGGGTATGGAAACACCATATATTTT

V gene: TRBV1
D gene: .
clone size: .
J gene: TRBJ2-5
CDR3 protein: CTSSHAGLAGETQYF
CDR3 DNA: TGCACCAGCAGCCATGCGGGACTAGCGGGAGAGACCCAGTACTTC

V gene: TRBV11-2
D gene: TRBD1
clone size: .
J gene: TRBJ1-2
CDR3 protein: CASSSGQGLGYTF
CDR3 DNA: TGTGCCAGCAGCTCGGGACAGGGCTTAGGCTACACCTTC

V gene: TRBV6-1
D gene: .
clone size: .
J gene: TRBJ2-7
CDR3 protein: CASSVRRYNEQYF
CDR3 DNA: TGTGCCAGCAGTGTGAGACGGTACAATGAGCAGTACTTC

V gene: TRBV9
D gene: TRBD2
clone size: .
J gene: TRBJ2-3
CDR3 protein: CASSDPAGGRGATQYF
CDR3 DNA: TGTGCCAGCAGCGACCCCGCGGGGGGGAGAGGAGCTACGCAGTATTTT

V gene: TRBV2
D gene: .
clone size: once
J gene: TRBJ1-1
CDR3 protein: CATTRQGSAEAFF
CDR3 DNA: TGTGCCACCACACGCCAGGGGTCCGCTGAAGCTTTCTTT

V gene: TRBV5-1
D gene: .
clone size: .
J gene: TRBJ1-4
CDR3 protein: CASSLDGGGDEKLFF
CDR3 DNA: TGCGCCAGCAGCTTGGATGGGGGAGGAGATGAAAAACTGTTTTTT

V gene: TRBV4-3
D gene: .
clone size: .
J gene: TRBJ2-1
CDR3 protein: CASSQEAQFKGSEQFF
CDR3 DNA: TGCGCCAGCAGCCAAGAAGCCCAATTTAAGGGGAGTGAGCAGTTCTTC

V gene: TRBV20-1
D gene: .
clone size: .
J gene: TRBJ1-2
CDR3 protein: CSAREGRGYTF
CDR3 DNA: TGCAGTGCTAGAGAGGGACGTGGCTACACCTTC

V gene: TRBV6-5
D gene: TRBD2
clone size: .
J gene: TRBJ2-4
CDR3 protein: CASSSPRGSKNIQYF
CDR3 DNA: TGTGCCAGCAGTTCGCCGCGGGGGTCCAAAAACATTCAGTACTTC

V gene: TRBV5-1
D gene: TRBD1
clone size: .
J gene: TRBJ2-7
CDR3 protein: CASSFVDRVYEQYF
CDR3 DNA: TGCGCCAGCAGCTTCGTGGACAGGGTCTACGAGCAGTACTTC

V gene: TRBV6-1
D gene: TRBD1
clone size: .
J gene: TRBJ1-2
CDR3 protein: CASSLGQAYGYTF
CDR3 DNA: TGTGCCAGCAGCCTCGGACAGGCCTATGGCTACACCTTC

V gene: TRBV2
D gene: .
clone size: .
J gene: TRBJ1-6
CDR3 protein: CASSAEGRGNNSPLHF
CDR3 DNA: TGTGCCAGCAGTGCCGAGGGCAGGGGCAATAATTCACCCCTCCACTTT

V gene: TRBV6-1
D gene: .
clone size: once
J gene: TRBJ1-5
CDR3 protein: CASSEPFDSNQPQHF
CDR3 DNA: TGTGCCAGCAGCGAACCGTTTGATAGCAATCAGCCCCAGCATTTT

V gene: TRBV11-3
D gene: .
clone size: .
J gene: TRBJ1-1
CDR3 protein: CASSKGMNTEAFF
CDR3 DNA: TGTGCCAGCAGCAAAGGTATGAACACTGAAGCTTTCTTT

V gene: TRBV27
D gene: .
clone size: .
J gene: TRBJ1-2
CDR3 protein: CASSLKGPGYGYTF
CDR3 DNA: TGTGCCAGCAGTTTAAAGGGGCCTGGCTATGGCTACACCTTC